One and the same sample provided the 27 T cell receptor beta chains below, sequenced in a study of OX40 agonist ivuxolimab in advanced cancers. Assay used: immunoSEQ multiplex PCR; TCRdb lists only in-frame clones, some missing. The sample has over 150 clones, around 74% seen once. This specimen consisted of CD4+ or CD8+ T cells sorted from blood, obtained in a trial of the OX40 agonist ivuxolimab. The receptors here all came from an adult with an advanced solid tumor such as melanoma, head and neck, liver or kidney cancer.

DNA for the CDR3: TGTGCCAGCAGTTTAATGGGGAAACAGCCCCAGCATTTT. Amino acids: CASSLMGKQPQHF. The gene calls are TRBV6-8 and TRBJ1-5; D unclear. Germline V gene lookup returns CDR1 MNHGY and CDR2 SAAAGT. V was trimmed by 4 bases and J by 7 bases, leaving 11 bases between them. The CDR3 totals 13 residues.

V and J are TRBV19 and TRBJ2-5, with 9 bases aligning to TRBD1. Germline CDR1 reads LNHDA; CDR2 reads SQIVND (reference sequence). This CDR3 has 15 residues. Trimming cost V 3 bases and J 2 bases; bases outside gene matches: 4. As DNA, the CDR3 is TGTGCCAGTAGTATCTGGGGACAGGGACAAGAGACCCAGTACTTC. Its protein product is CASSIWGQGQETQYF.

The rearrangement uses TRBV19 and TRBJ1-2; D is perhaps TRBD1 (5 bases). Germline V gives CDR1 LNHDA, CDR2 SQIVND (reference sequence). The CDR3 runs 15 residues. Trimming removed 0 bases from V and 5 bases from J, with 13 bases in between. The CDR3: CASSIETARGYGYTF. The CDR3 region has the DNA TGTGCCAGTAGTATAGAAACCGCTCGGGGGTATGGCTACACCTTC.

V and J are TRBV14 and TRBJ1-1, with TRBD1 matching over 8 bases. Unmatched junction bases numbered 3, after V lost 4 bases and J lost 5 bases. CDR1 and CDR2 from the germline V gene are SGHDN and FVKESK. The CDR3 length is 13 residues. The CDR3 reads CASSPTGVTEAFF. The CDR3 region has the DNA TGTGCCAGCAGCCCGACAGGGGTGACTGAAGCTTTCTTT.

This rearrangement joins TRBV30 to TRBJ1-4; D remains unclear. CDR1 and CDR2 from the germline V gene are GTSNPN and SVGIG (reference sequence). CDR3 size: 12 residues. With 3 bases removed from V and 5 bases from J, the gap between germline ends came to 7 bases. The CDR3 loop is CAWSLQNEKLFF. In DNA, the CDR3 is TGTGCCTGGAGCCTACAGAATGAAAAACTGTTTTTT.

CDR3 protein: CASSPDRGRGQPQHF. The CDR3 DNA sequence: TGTGCCAGCAGTCCCGACAGGGGGCGCGGGCAGCCCCAGCATTTT. The J gene is TRBJ1-5, the V gene TRBV28; 10 bases match TRBD1. The CDR3 runs to 15 residues. J gave up 7 bases and V 5 bases, and 8 bases lay outside the gene matches. Germline CDR1 MDHEN, CDR2 SYDVKM.

CDR3 in DNA: TGTGCCACCAGCAGCGACAGGGAAGGTCAGCCCCAGCATTTT. Its translation is CATSSDREGQPQHF. The V call is TRBV15, the J call TRBJ1-5; 7 positions agree with TRBD1. This CDR3 region has 14 residues. Germline V gene lookup returns CDR1 LNHNV and CDR2 YYDKDF (reference sequence). With 3 bases clipped from V and 6 bases from J, the junction kept 5 bases outside the gene matches.

The V call is TRBV28, the J call TRBJ1-5; TRBD1 agrees at 8 bases. The CDR3 spans 13 residues. The germline gives CDR1 MDHEN, CDR2 SYDVKM. J lost 5 bases, V lost 10 bases, and 7 bases had no gene match. The CDR3 DNA follows: TGTGCCACCGAGACAGGGGCACATCAGCCCCAGCATTTT. Its translation is CATETGAHQPQHF. Full variable domain (outside the CDR3, taken from reference TRBV28 and TRBJ1-5): DVKVTQSSRYLVKRTGEKVFLECVQDMDHENMFWYRQDPGLGLRLIYFSYDVKMKEKGDIPEGYSVSREKKERFSLILESASTNQTSMYLCATETGAHQPQHFGDGTRLSIL.

The V call is TRBV6-8, the J call TRBJ1-1; D is undetermined. Per the germline V gene, CDR1 is MNHGY and CDR2 is SAAAGT. V dropped 2 bases and J dropped 5 bases, with 9 bases sitting between them. CDR3 length: 13 amino acids. CDR3 DNA sequence: TGTGCCAGCAGTTACGGGAGCGTAACTGAAGCTTTCTTT. As protein: CASSYGSVTEAFF.

This rearrangement joins TRBV6-8 to TRBJ2-1, with D tentatively TRBD2 (6 bases). The CDR3 has 15 amino acids. Trimming removed 3 bases at V and 5 bases at J, with 14 bases between. In germline, CDR1 is MNHGY, CDR2 SAAAGT. The CDR3 spells CASSYAGTGNNEQFF. The DNA for the CDR3 is TGTGCCAGCAGTTATGCCGGGACTGGAAACAATGAGCAGTTCTTC.

V is TRBV6-8 and J is TRBJ2-7; D call uncertain. CDR3 length: 13 amino acids. V dropped 4 bases and J dropped 3 bases, with 10 bases sitting between them. The germline V gene encodes CDR1 MNHGY and CDR2 SAAAGT. The CDR3 coding sequence is TGTGCCAGCAGTTTTGGACCGGACTACGAGCAGTACTTC. As protein: CASSFGPDYEQYF.

The rearrangement links TRBV28 to TRBJ2-1; TRBD2 aligns across 16 bases. This CDR3 has 19 residues. Germline V gene lookup returns CDR1 MDHEN and CDR2 SYDVKM. J gave up 3 bases and V 1 base, and 6 bases lay outside the gene matches. CDR3 sequence reads: CASSLYGTSGRAIYNEQFF. The CDR3 DNA follows: TGTGCCAGCAGTTTATATGGGACTAGCGGGAGGGCCATCTACAATGAGCAGTTCTTC.

This clone occurred once. The chain links TRBV5-1 to TRBJ2-5; 8 bases align to TRBD1. The J segment lost 2 bases and the V segment lost 3 bases, leaving 3 bases of the junction unmatched. The CDR3 is 14 amino acids. Per germline, CDR1 SGHRS and CDR2 YFSETQ. CDR3 sequence (DNA): TGCGCCAGCAGCTGGACAGGGCTTCAAGAGACCCAGTACTTC. Translating gives CASSWTGLQETQYF.

This chain joins TRBV11-3 and TRBJ1-1; 9 nucleotides line up with TRBD1. The CDR3 has 16 amino acids. The V and J ends lost 2 bases and 3 bases, in that order; junction bases with no gene match: 7. Germline assignment: CDR1 SGHNT and CDR2 YENEEA. This CDR3 is CASSLWVDRGDTEAFF. The CDR3 region has the DNA TGTGCCAGCAGCTTATGGGTAGACAGGGGGGACACTGAAGCTTTCTTT.

This chain uses TRBV6-8 with TRBJ1-2, with a weak D call TRBD1 (5 bases). Germline V CDR1 and CDR2: MNHGY, SAAAGT. The CDR3 runs 14 residues. V lost 2 bases to trimming and J lost 6 bases, with 13 bases between them. For the CDR3, the DNA is TGTGCCAGCAGTTACGCCACAGGAGACGATGGCTACACCTTC. It translates to CASSYATGDDGYTF.

The genes are TRBV6-8 and TRBJ1-1, with a weak D call TRBD1 (5 bases). Trimming stripped 2 bases from V and 10 bases from J, with 14 bases between. The CDR3 spans 13 residues. The germline gives CDR1 MNHGY, CDR2 SAAAGT. In DNA form, the CDR3 reads TGTGCCAGCAGTTACCCGGTGGAGGGGAGAGCTTTCTTT. This sequence encodes CASSYPVEGRAFF.

The table lists this clone with a few counts. This chain connects TRBV6-8 to TRBJ1-1, with D unclear. Trimming removed 0 bases from V and 10 bases from J, with 18 bases in between. CDR1 and CDR2 (germline): MNHGY, SAAAGT. There are 15 residues in the CDR3. The CDR3 nucleotides read TGTGCCAGCAGTTACTCCCACATGACCGGGTTCGGAGCTTTCTTT. Translating it yields CASSYSHMTGFGAFF.

This clone has a handful of counts. The V call is TRBV6-8, the J call TRBJ1-4, with TRBD1 identical over 7 bases. CDR3 length: 15 residues. The J segment lost 5 bases and the V segment lost 0 bases, leaving 3 bases of the junction unmatched. The germline V gene encodes CDR1 MNHGY and CDR2 SAAAGT. DNA for the CDR3: TGTGCCAGCAGTTACTCGAGAGGGGGCAATGAAAAACTGTTTTTT. Translating it yields CASSYSRGGNEKLFF.

This chain links TRBV10-3 with TRBJ2-7; maybe TRBD1 (6 bases). Germline V lookup: CDR1 ENHRY, CDR2 SYGVKD. The CDR3 sequence is 13 residues long. V gave up 0 bases and J gave up 8 bases, with 11 bases separating them. The CDR3 sequence is CAISESGTGKQYF. CDR3 in DNA: TGTGCCATCAGTGAGTCCGGAACAGGGAAGCAGTACTTC.

This chain uses TRBV11-3 with TRBJ2-1, with 8 bases fitting TRBD2. This CDR3 is 15 amino acids long. V was pared by 2 bases and J by 6 bases, with 6 bases of the junction left unmatched. CDR1 is SGHNT and CDR2 is YENEEA in the germline V gene. CDR3 residues: CASSLMAGGSNEQFF. In nucleotides, the CDR3 is TGTGCCAGCAGCTTAATGGCGGGGGGCAGCAATGAGCAGTTCTTC. Full variable domain (rest looked up from reference TRBV11-3 and TRBJ2-1): EAGVVQSPRYKIIEKKQPVAFWCNPISGHNTLYWYLQNLGQGPELLIRYENEEAVDDSQLPKDRFSAERLKGVDSTLKIQPAELGDSAVYLCASSLMAGGSNEQFFGPGTRLTVL.

This chain uses TRBV7-7 with TRBJ2-7, with 8 bases identical to TRBD1. V dropped 5 bases and J dropped 4; count of bases not matched to a gene: 10. In germline, CDR1 is SSHAT, CDR2 FNYEAQ (reference sequence). The CDR3 length is 15 residues. The CDR3 DNA follows: TGTGCCAGCAGCCGCTCGGCCAGGGGGCGATACGAGCAGTACTTC. It translates to CASSRSARGRYEQYF.

V is TRBV19 and J is TRBJ2-1, with 7 bases fitting TRBD1. In germline, CDR1 is LNHDA, CDR2 SQIVND (reference sequence). CDR3 length: 12 residues. Trimming took 6 bases from V and 7 from J; bases not matched to a gene: 3. CDR3 loop: CASSRQGNEQFF. CDR3 bases: TGTGCCAGTAGCCGACAGGGTAATGAGCAGTTCTTC.

This chain joins TRBV18 and TRBJ1-6; D is unresolved. The CDR3 consists of 15 residues. Trimming removed 0 bases at V and 7 bases at J, with 10 bases between. Germline CDR1 and CDR2: KGHSH and LQKENI. This CDR3 is CASSPPLGPNSPLHF. CDR3 coding DNA: TGTGCCAGCTCACCACCGCTGGGTCCCAATTCACCCCTCCACTTT.

This sequence joins TRBV6-8 and TRBJ2-1, with 8 bases that match TRBD2. Trimming took 8 bases from V and 10 from J; bases not matched to a gene: 13. CDR1 is MNHGY and CDR2 is SAAAGT in the germline V gene. The CDR3 contains 14 residues. The CDR3: CASSRGLGALEQFF. The CDR3 nucleotides read TGTGCCAGCTCCCGGGGACTAGGGGCTTTGGAGCAGTTCTTC.

V is TRBV7-1 and J is TRBJ1-1; tentatively, D is TRBD1 (6 bases). TRBV7-1 is an ORF; its function is uncertain. This CDR3 is 13 amino acids long. Trimming stripped 4 bases from V and 1 base from J, with 7 bases between. The CDR3 DNA reads as TGTGCCAGCAGCTTACAGGGGAACACTGAAGCTTTCTTT. The encoded protein is CASSLQGNTEAFF.

This chain connects TRBV11-3 to TRBJ1-5; 8 bases agree with TRBD1. The CDR3 is made up of 14 amino acids. Germline V gene data show CDR1 as SGHNT and CDR2 as YENEEA. J was trimmed by 4 bases and V by 4 bases; bases with no gene match: 3. The CDR3 coding sequence is TGTGCCAGCAGCTCTACAGGGGGAAATCAGCCCCAGCATTTT. Translated, it gives CASSSTGGNQPQHF. Supplemented by reference TRBV11-3 and TRBJ1-5, the full variable domain reads EAGVVQSPRYKIIEKKQPVAFWCNPISGHNTLYWYLQNLGQGPELLIRYENEEAVDDSQLPKDRFSAERLKGVDSTLKIQPAELGDSAVYLCASSSTGGNQPQHFGDGTRLSIL.

The chain carries TRBV7-1 and TRBJ2-5; 7 nucleotides match TRBD2. TRBV7-1 is sorted into the ORF group, with uncertain function. The CDR3 is made up of 16 amino acids. The trim removed 4 bases at V and 5 bases at J, leaving 13 bases unmatched. CDR3 region: CASSLSGGRGGETQYF. CDR3 DNA sequence: TGTGCCAGCAGCTTAAGCGGCGGGAGAGGCGGGGAGACCCAGTACTTC.